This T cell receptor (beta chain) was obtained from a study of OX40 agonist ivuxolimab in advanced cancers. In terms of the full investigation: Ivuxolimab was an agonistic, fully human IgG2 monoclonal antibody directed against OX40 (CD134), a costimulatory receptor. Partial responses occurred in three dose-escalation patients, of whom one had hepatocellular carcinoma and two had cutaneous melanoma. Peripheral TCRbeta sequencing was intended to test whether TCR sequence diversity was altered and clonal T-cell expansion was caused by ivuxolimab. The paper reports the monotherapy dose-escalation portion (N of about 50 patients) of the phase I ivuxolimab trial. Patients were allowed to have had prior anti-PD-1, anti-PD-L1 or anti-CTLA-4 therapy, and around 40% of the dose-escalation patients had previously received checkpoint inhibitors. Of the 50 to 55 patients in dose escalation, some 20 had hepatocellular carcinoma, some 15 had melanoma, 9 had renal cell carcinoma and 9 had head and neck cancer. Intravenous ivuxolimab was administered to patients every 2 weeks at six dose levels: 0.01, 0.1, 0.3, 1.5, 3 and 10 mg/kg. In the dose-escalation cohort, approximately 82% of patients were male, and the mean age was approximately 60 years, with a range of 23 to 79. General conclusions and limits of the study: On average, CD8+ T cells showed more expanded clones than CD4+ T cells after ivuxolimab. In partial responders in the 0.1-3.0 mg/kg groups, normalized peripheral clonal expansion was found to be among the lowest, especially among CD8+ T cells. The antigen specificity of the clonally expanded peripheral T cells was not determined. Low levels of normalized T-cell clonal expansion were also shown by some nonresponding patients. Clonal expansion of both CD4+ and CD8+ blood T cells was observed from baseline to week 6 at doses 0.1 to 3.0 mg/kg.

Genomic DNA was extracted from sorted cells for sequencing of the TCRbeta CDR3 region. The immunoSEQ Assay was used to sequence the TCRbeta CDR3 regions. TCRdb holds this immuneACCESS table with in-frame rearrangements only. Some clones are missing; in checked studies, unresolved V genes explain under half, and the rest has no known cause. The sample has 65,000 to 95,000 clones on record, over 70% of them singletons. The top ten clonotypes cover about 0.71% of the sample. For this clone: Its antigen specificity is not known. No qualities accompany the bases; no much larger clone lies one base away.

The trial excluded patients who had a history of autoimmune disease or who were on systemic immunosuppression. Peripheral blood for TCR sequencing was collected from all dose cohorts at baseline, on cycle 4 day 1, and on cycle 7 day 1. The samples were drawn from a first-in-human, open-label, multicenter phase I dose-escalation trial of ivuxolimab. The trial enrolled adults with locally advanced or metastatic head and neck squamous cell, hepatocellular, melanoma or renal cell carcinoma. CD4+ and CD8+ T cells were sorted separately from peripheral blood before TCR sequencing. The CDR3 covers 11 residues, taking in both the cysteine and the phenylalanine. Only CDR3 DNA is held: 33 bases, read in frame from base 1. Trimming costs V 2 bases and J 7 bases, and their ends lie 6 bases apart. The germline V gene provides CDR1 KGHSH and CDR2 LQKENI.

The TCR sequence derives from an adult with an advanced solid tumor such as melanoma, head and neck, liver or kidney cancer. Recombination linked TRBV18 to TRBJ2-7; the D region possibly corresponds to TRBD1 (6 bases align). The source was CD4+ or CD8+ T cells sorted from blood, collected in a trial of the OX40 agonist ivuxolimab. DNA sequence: TGTGCCAGCTCACCAAGGGGGGAGCAGTACTTC. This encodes CASSPRGEQYF.